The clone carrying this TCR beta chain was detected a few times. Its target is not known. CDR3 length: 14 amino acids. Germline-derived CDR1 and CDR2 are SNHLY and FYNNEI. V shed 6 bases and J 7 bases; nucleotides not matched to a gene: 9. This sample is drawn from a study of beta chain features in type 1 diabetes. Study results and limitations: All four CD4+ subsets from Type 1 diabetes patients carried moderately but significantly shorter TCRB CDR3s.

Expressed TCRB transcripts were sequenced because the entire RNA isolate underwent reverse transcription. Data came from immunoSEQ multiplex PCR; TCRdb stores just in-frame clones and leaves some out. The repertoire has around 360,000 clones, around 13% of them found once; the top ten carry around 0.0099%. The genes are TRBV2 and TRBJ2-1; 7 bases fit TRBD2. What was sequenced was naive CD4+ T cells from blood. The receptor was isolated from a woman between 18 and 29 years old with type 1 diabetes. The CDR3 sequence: CASRHPGLKNEQFF. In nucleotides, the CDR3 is TGTGCCAGCAGGCACCCGGGACTAAAGAATGAGCAGTTCTTC.